This TCR beta chain was sequenced in a study of blood T cell repertoires in COVID-19. Study overall: The origin of the acute and convalescent COVID-19 samples was the United States, Italy and Spain. PBMCs, B-cell-depleted T cells, or T cells were the source of the cDNA or gDNA that made up the material.

In the authors' workflow: For nucleated cells, counts were estimated from reference gene primer amplification. TCRdb's copy holds only in-frame clones and misses some; the assay was immunoSEQ multiplex PCR. The V and J calls and clone size come from that table; D and trimming were worked out from the DNA. The sample includes about 210,000 clones, around 88% of them seen just once. Sequencing was carried out using peripheral blood. This TCR derives from a man in his late teens or twenties with active or convalescent COVID-19.

The CDR3 sequence is CASSLATVGSNQPQHF. Here the CDR3 DNA reads TGTGCCAGCAGCTTAGCGACAGTGGGCAGCAATCAGCCCCAGCATTTT. V usage is TRBV7-9 and J usage is TRBJ1-5; a possible D gene is TRBD1 (5 bases). V lost 0 bases and J 1 base, leaving 10 bases between the germline ends. The CDR3 runs 16 residues. Germline CDR1 SEHNR, CDR2 FQNEAQ (reference sequence).